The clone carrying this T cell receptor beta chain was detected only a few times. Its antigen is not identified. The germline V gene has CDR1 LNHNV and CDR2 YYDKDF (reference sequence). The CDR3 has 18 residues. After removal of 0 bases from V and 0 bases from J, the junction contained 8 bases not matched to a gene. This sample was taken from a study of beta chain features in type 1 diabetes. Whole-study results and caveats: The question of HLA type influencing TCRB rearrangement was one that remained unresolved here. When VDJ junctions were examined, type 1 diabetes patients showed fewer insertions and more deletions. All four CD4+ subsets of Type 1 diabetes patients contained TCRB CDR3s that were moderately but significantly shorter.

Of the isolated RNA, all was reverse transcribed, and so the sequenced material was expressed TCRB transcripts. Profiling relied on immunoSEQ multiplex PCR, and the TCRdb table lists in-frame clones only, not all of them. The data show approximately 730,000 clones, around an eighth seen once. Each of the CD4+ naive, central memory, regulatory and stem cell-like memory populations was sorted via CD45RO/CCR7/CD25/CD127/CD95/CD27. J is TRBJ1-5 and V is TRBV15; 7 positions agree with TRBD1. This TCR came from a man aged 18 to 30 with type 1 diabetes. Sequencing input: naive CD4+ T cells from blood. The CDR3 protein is CATSRDPPGQYSNQPQHF. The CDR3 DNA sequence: TGTGCCACCAGCAGAGACCCTCCGGGACAGTATAGCAATCAGCCCCAGCATTTT.